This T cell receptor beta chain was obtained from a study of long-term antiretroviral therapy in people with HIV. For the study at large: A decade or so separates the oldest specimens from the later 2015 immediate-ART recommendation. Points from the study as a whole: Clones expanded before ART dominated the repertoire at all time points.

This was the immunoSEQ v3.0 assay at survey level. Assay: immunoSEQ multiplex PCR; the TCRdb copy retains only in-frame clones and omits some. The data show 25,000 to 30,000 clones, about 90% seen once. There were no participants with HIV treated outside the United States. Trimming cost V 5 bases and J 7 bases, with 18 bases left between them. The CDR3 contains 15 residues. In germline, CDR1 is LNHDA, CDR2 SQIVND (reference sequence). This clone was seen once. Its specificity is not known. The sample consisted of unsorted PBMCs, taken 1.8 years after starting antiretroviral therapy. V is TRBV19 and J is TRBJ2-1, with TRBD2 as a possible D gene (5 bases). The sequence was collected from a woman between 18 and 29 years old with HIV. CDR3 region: CASSPLPGLGNEQFF. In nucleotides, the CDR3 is TGTGCCAGTAGTCCCCTTCCCGGACTGGGAAATGAGCAGTTCTTC.